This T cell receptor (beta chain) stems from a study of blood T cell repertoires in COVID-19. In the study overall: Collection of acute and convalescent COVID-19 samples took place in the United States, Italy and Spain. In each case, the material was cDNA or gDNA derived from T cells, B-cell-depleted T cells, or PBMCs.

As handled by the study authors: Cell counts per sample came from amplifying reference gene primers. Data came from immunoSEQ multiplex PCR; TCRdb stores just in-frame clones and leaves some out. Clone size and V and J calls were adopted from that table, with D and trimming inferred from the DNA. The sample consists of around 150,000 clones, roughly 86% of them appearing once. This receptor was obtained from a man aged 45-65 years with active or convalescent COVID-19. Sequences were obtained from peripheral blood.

The CDR3 reads CASSSGTSGRRGYEQYF. The CDR3 bases are TGTGCCAGCAGTTCCGGGACTAGCGGGAGGAGAGGCTACGAGCAGTACTTC. The chain combines TRBV28 with TRBJ2-7, with 15 bases that match TRBD2. The CDR3 is 17 residues long. V trimming: 4 bases; J trimming: 3 bases; junction bases outside the gene matches: 7. CDR1 is MDHEN, CDR2 SYDVKM, per germline.